This TCR beta chain is from a study of shared T cell receptors in the human thymus. The CDR3 loop spans 11 amino acids. V dropped 5 bases and J dropped 4 bases, with 5 bases sitting between them. Germline V CDR1 and CDR2: SGHAT, FQNNGV. Profiling relied on immunoSEQ multiplex PCR, and the TCRdb table lists in-frame clones only, not all of them. This table has about 380,000 clones, more than 85% appearing once. This chain connects TRBV11-2 to TRBJ1-2, with unresolved D. This sequence was found in a human donor. What was sequenced was thymocytes. The CDR3 DNA is TGTGCCAGCAGCCCCCCCTATGGCTACACCTTC. Translated: CASSPPYGYTF.